This T cell receptor (beta chain) was identified during a study of blood T cell repertoires in COVID-19. This clone was seen just once. Germline V gene lookup returns CDR1 MDHEN and CDR2 SYDVKM. Trimming cost V 5 bases and J 3 bases; bases outside gene matches: 4. The CDR3 is 16 amino acids. Clones were sequenced by immunoSEQ multiplex PCR, and TCRdb holds only the in-frame ones, with some missing. The sample holds approximately 150,000 clones; roughly 87% are singletons and the top ten take around 8%. The rearrangement uses TRBV28 and TRBJ2-3; 14 bases are a match to TRBD2. The receptor was derived from a woman in her 70s with acute or convalescent COVID-19. The sample was peripheral blood. The CDR3 here is CASSQRTSGRTDTQYF. CDR3 bases: TGTGCCAGCAGTCAACGGACTAGCGGGAGGACAGATACGCAGTATTTT.